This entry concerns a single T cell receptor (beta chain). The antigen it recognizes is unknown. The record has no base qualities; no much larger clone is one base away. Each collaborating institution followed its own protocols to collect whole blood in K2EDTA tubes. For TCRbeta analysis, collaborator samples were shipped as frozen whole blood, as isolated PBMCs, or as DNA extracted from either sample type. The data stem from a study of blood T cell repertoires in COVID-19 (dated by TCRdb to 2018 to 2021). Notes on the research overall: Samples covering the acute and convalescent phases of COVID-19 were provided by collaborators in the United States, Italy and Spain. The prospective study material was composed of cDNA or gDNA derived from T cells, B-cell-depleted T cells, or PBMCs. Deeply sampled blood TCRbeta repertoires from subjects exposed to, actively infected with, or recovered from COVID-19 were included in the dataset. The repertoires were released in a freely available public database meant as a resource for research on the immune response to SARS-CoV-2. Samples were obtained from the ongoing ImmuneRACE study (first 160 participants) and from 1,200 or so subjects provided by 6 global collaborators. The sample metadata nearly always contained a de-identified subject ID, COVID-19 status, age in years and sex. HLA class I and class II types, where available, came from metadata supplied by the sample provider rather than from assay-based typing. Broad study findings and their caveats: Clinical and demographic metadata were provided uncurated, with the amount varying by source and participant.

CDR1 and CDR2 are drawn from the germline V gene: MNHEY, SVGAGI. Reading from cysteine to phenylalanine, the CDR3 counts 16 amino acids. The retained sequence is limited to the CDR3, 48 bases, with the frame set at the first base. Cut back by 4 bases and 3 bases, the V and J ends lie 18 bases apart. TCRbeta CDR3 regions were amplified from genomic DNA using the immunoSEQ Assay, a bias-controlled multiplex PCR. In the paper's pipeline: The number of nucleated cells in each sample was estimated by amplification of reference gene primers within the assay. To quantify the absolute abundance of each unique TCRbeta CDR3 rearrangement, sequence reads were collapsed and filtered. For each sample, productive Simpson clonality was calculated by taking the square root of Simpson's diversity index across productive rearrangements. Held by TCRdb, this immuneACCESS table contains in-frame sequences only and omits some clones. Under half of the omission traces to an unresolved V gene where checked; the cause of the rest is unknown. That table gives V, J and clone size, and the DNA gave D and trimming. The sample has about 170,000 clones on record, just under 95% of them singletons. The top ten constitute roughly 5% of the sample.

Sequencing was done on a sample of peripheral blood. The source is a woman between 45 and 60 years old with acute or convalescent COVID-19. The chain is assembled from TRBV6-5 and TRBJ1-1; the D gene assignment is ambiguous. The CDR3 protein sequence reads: CASSFVRLDVHTEAFF. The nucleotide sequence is TGTGCCAGCAGTTTCGTCCGACTTGACGTGCACACTGAAGCTTTCTTT.